This TCR beta chain was sequenced during a study of regulatory T cells in long-lasting Graves disease. Study-wide findings and caveats: It is possible that accuracy was reduced by the small size of the sample. Segments TRBV28, TRBJ1-2 and TRBJ2-5 showed preferential usage in persistent disease. TCR diversity in persistent Graves' patients was below that of newly diagnosed ones.

This clonotype was seen many times. Its antigen is currently unknown. Time point described: newly diagnosed GD, antithyroid drugs for less than 3 months. The TCR library was made from RNA extracted from PBMCs. Around 9.9 milliliters of peripheral blood went into EDTA tubes. Investigators prepared the TCR beta libraries by applying iRepertoire HTBI primers and Arm-PCR of CDR3 regions. TCRdb independently ran MiXCR on the multiplex PCR reads; one entry per CDR3 protein. The table records some 250,000 distinct CDR3 sequences, 18% of them present only once. V lost 4 bases and J lost 2, with 14 bases in between. Germline V gene lookup returns CDR1 LGHNA and CDR2 YSLEER. This CDR3 is 15 amino acids long.

The receptor comes from a female donor with Graves disease. The chain links TRBV4-3 to TRBJ1-2, with unresolved D. The sample here was peripheral blood mononuclear cells (PBMCs), taken at new diagnosis, from a patient treated with antithyroid drugs. The DNA for the CDR3 is TGCGCCAGCAGCCCAGGAGAAGGGTCGAACTATGGCTACACCTTC. This codes for CASSPGEGSNYGYTF.